The 30 T cell receptor beta chains below were found in one sample sequenced in a study of T cell clonotyping in hematopoietic cell transplantation. The time point here: recipient sample about 28 days before transplant, after cytoreduction. Only in-frame clones appear in the TCRdb table, and some are missing; sequencing was by immunoSEQ multiplex PCR. The table shows more than 20,000 clones, with roughly 90% occurring only once. The sample here was peripheral blood mononuclear cells, taken before stem cell transplant. These receptors came from a young man with biphenotypic leukemia. Some clones in this sample may be carry-over from other donors' samples.

The chain combines TRBV15 with TRBJ1-1; no reliable D call. Germline assignment: CDR1 LNHNV and CDR2 YYDKDF (reference sequence). CDR3 size: 13 residues. V was shortened by 1 base and J by 6 bases, with 9 bases between the two germline ends. For the CDR3, the DNA is TGTGCCACCAGCAGAGGTCCCAACTCTGAAGCTTTCTTT. This encodes CATSRGPNSEAFF.

The rearrangement uses TRBV30 and TRBJ2-4; D ambiguous. Germline V gene lookup returns CDR1 GTSNPN and CDR2 SVGIG (reference sequence). V lost 4 bases to trimming and J lost 0 bases, with 4 bases between them. The CDR3 length is 12 residues. CDR3 amino acids: CAWNVAKNIQYF. The CDR3, as DNA: TGTGCCTGGAACGTAGCCAAAAACATTCAGTACTTC.

The V and J genes are TRBV2 and TRBJ2-7, with no clear D. The CDR3 consists of 17 residues. Germline assignment: CDR1 SNHLY and CDR2 FYNNEI. Trimming pared 0 bases from V and 2 bases from J, leaving 17 bases between. This chain's CDR3 is CASSEAQYGSLPYEQYF. The CDR3 DNA is TGTGCCAGCAGTGAAGCGCAGTATGGAAGCCTCCCCTACGAGCAGTACTTC.

The rearrangement joins TRBV5-4 to TRBJ2-7, with TRBD1 matching 7 bases. V was clipped by 4 bases and J by 1 base; unmatched bases: 11. This CDR3 region has 16 residues. Germline values: CDR1 SGHNT, CDR2 YYREEE (reference sequence). CDR3 nucleotides: TGTGCCAGCAGCCCCACAGGGGCTGGGATTTCCTACGAGCAGTACTTC. Its protein product is CASSPTGAGISYEQYF.

This chain joins TRBV14 and TRBJ2-7; 7 bases fit TRBD1. CDR3 length equals 18 residues. The J segment lost 3 bases and the V segment lost 2 bases, leaving 16 bases of the junction unmatched. The germline V gene has CDR1 SGHDN and CDR2 FVKESK. The CDR3 DNA follows: TGTGCCAGCAGCCAACGGTGGACAGGTCAATTTCTTTACTACGAGCAGTACTTC. It codes for CASSQRWTGQFLYYEQYF.

This clone is a singleton in its sample. The chain joins TRBV7-2 to TRBJ1-4; unclear D gene. CDR1 SGHTA and CDR2 FQGNSA come from the germline V gene. The CDR3 has 13 residues. Between the trimmed V and J ends, which lost 4 bases and 11 bases, there was a span of 14 bases. CDR3 protein: CASSYPGSGKLFF. The CDR3 DNA reads TGTGCCAGCAGCTACCCCGGGTCGGGGAAACTGTTTTTT.

This chain connects TRBV12-5 to TRBJ1-3; D remains ambiguous. The CDR3 sequence is 14 residues long. CDR1 is LGHNT, CDR2 FRNRAP, per germline. Trimming left V 1 base short and J 0 bases short, with 4 bases between. CDR3 DNA sequence: TGTGCTAGTGGTTTGGGGGGCTCTGGAAACACCATATATTTT. Translation: CASGLGGSGNTIYF.

This chain uses TRBV21-1 with TRBJ1-2. TRBV21-1 is assigned pseudogene status. This CDR3 has 16 amino acids. CDR3 in DNA: TGTGCCAGCAGCGCAGCTGGGAAGAGATCTAACTATGGCTACACCTTC. It encodes CASSAAGKRSNYGYTF.

There are a few counts of this clone. The V call is TRBV15, the J call TRBJ1-5, with TRBD1 as a possible D gene (5 bases). This CDR3 region has 15 residues. The germline V gene has CDR1 LNHNV and CDR2 YYDKDF (reference sequence). Deletions cut 0 bases from V and 6 bases from J, with 12 bases between. CDR3 sequence reads: CATSRDGGASQPQHF. The CDR3 bases are TGTGCCACCAGCAGAGATGGCGGGGCTAGTCAGCCCCAGCATTTT.

The chain uses TRBV4-1 and TRBJ2-7; D may be TRBD2 (6 bases). V gave up 4 bases and J gave up 3 bases, with 16 bases separating them. This CDR3 contains 15 residues. Germline values: CDR1 MGHRA, CDR2 YSYEKL. The CDR3 is CASSPGTAPYYEQYF. As DNA, the CDR3 is TGCGCCAGCAGCCCCGGGACTGCTCCCTACTACGAGCAGTACTTC.

The chain has TRBV9 and TRBJ1-2; D gene unclear. Looked up from germline, CDR1 is SGDLS and CDR2 is YYNGEE. The V end was cut by 4 bases, the J end by 12 bases, with 7 bases between. The CDR3 length is 9 residues. CDR3 DNA: TGTGCCAGCAGCCCGGGGAACACCTTC. It codes for CASSPGNTF.

The chain joins TRBV2 to TRBJ2-7; D call uncertain. This CDR3 has 14 residues. The V gene lost 4 bases and the J gene lost 2 bases, with 12 bases spanning the gap. The germline CDR1 and CDR2 sequences are SNHLY and FYNNEI. CDR3 DNA: TGTGCCAGCAGTGGCCGACTGATAACCTACGAGCAGTACTTC. Translation: CASSGRLITYEQYF. Filled out from reference TRBV2 and TRBJ2-7, the complete variable domain reads EPEVTQTPSHQVTQMGQEVILRCVPISNHLYFYWYRQILGQKVEFLVSFYNNEISEKSEIFDDQFSVERPDGSNFTLKIRSTKLEDSAMYFCASSGRLITYEQYFGPGTRLTVT.

V and J are TRBV4-1 and TRBJ2-2, with 9 bases that match TRBD2. V lost 4 bases to trimming and J lost 0 bases; unmatched junction nucleotides: 9. The CDR3 covers 18 residues. The germline V gene has CDR1 MGHRA and CDR2 YSYEKL. The CDR3 loop is CASSRRSSGTANTGELFF. The CDR3 DNA is TGCGCCAGCAGCCGGAGGTCTAGCGGGACCGCGAACACCGGGGAGCTGTTTTTT.

V is TRBV6-5 and J is TRBJ1-2, with D possibly being TRBD1 (5 bases). The CDR3 runs to 13 residues. Germline values: CDR1 MNHEY, CDR2 SVGAGI. Trimming stripped 7 bases from V and 4 bases from J, with 13 bases between. CDR3 sequence reads: CASTQTGGYGYTF. The CDR3 nucleotides read TGTGCCAGCACTCAGACTGGGGGCTATGGCTACACCTTC.

This clone is judged medium-sized (0.01 to 0.1%). The chain employs TRBV6-4 and TRBJ2-3; tentative D call: TRBD2 (6 bases). The germline V and J ends were trimmed by 3 bases and 0 bases, with 7 bases remaining between them. Germline V gene lookup returns CDR1 MRHNA and CDR2 SNTAGT. The length of the CDR3 is 14 residues. CDR3 nucleotides: TGTGCCAGCAGTGAAAGCGGGAGCACAGATACGCAGTATTTT. The encoded protein is CASSESGSTDTQYF.

The rearrangement uses TRBV19 and TRBJ1-5; TRBD1 matches at 7 bases. Germline loops: CDR1 LNHDA, CDR2 SQIVND (reference sequence). The V gene end was trimmed by 5 bases and the J gene end by 1 base; junction bases not matched to a gene: 5. CDR3 size: 15 residues. The CDR3 DNA follows: TGTGCCAGTAGTGAGACAGGGTCGAGCAATCAGCCCCAGCATTTT. It codes for CASSETGSSNQPQHF.

The rearrangement uses TRBV10-2 and TRBJ2-2, with 10 bases matching TRBD2. V lost 8 bases, J lost 5 bases, and 5 bases stayed unmatched. Per germline, CDR1 WSHSY and CDR2 SAAADI. CDR3 length: 14 amino acids. In DNA form, the CDR3 reads TGCGCCAGCTTAGCGGGGGGAAGGACCGGGGAGCTGTTTTTT. This translates into CASLAGGRTGELFF.

CDR3 DNA: TGCGCCAGCAGCTTGGGCCCCCCTACAGGGGGCGGAGGCACCGGGGAGCTGTTTTTT. As protein: CASSLGPPTGGGGTGELFF. The chain joins TRBV5-1 to TRBJ2-2, with 9 bases matching TRBD1. J was trimmed by 4 bases and V by 0 bases; bases with no gene match: 13. This CDR3 spans 19 amino acids. CDR1 and CDR2 from the germline V gene are SGHRS and YFSETQ.

CDR3 protein: CASSLRVTEAFF. The CDR3 bases are TGTGCCAGCAGCTTACGCGTGACTGAAGCTTTCTTT. J is TRBJ1-1 and V is TRBV11-3, with unresolved D. The CDR3 totals 12 residues. V was pared by 2 bases and J by 5 bases, with 6 bases between. Germline loops: CDR1 SGHNT, CDR2 YENEEA.

Only a few counts were recorded for this clone. The V call is TRBV5-6, the J call TRBJ1-2, with D possibly matching TRBD1 (5 bases). CDR1 SGHDT and CDR2 YYEEEE come from the germline V gene. CDR3 length: 17 residues. The V end lost 0 bases, the J end lost 6 bases, and 21 bases lay between the germline ends. The CDR3: CASSLVGTTGQAHGYTF. The CDR3 bases are TGTGCCAGCAGCTTGGTTGGCACAACGGGGCAGGCACATGGCTACACCTTC. The full variable domain, completed using reference TRBV5-6 and TRBJ1-2, is DAGVTQSPTHLIKTRGQQVTLRCSPKSGHDTVSWYQQALGQGPQFIFQYYEEEERQRGNFPDRFSGHQFPNYSSELNVNALLLGDSALYLCASSLVGTTGQAHGYTFGSGTRLTVV.

V usage is TRBV19 and J usage is TRBJ1-5; D is unclear. CDR1 and CDR2 from the germline V gene are LNHDA and SQIVND (reference sequence). The CDR3 runs 14 residues. Between the trimmed V and J ends, which lost 7 bases and 0 bases, there was a span of 10 bases. In DNA form, the CDR3 reads TGTGCCAGTAACTCTCAATATAGCAATCAGCCCCAGCATTTT. Translation: CASNSQYSNQPQHF.

This chain links TRBV2 with TRBJ2-3; TRBD2 agrees at 11 bases. CDR1 and CDR2 (germline): SNHLY, FYNNEI. Germline trimming cut 3 bases from V and 13 bases from J; bases unmatched to any gene: 3. This CDR3 comprises 12 residues. For the CDR3, the DNA is TGTGCCAGCAGTGAGGGACTAGCGGCGGAGTATTTT. This gives the protein CASSEGLAAEYF.

The chain couples TRBV6-5 to TRBJ2-5; no clear D. CDR3 size: 15 residues. Germline V CDR1 and CDR2: MNHEY, SVGAGI. V was cut by 2 bases and J by 5 bases, with 15 bases left in between. CDR3 DNA: TGTGCCAGCAGTTACAAACCTAGTGGTGTGGAGACCCAGTACTTC. As protein: CASSYKPSGVETQYF.

This clone was counted a single time. Other DNA sequences of this sample code for an identical CDR3. The CDR3 region is CASSPPGGSAYNEQFF. The CDR3 DNA follows: TGTGCCAGCAGCCCCCCCGGCGGGAGTGCCTACAATGAGCAGTTCTTC. The V and J genes are TRBV7-9 and TRBJ2-1; 7 bases line up with TRBD2. The ends lost 5 bases at V and 2 bases at J; junction bases unmatched: 9. This CDR3 is built from 16 residues. Germline V gene data show CDR1 as SEHNR and CDR2 as FQNEAQ (reference sequence). The full variable domain, its missing parts supplied by reference TRBV7-9 and TRBJ2-1, is DTGVSQNPRHKITKRGQNVTFRCDPISEHNRLYWYRQTLGQGPEFLTYFQNEAQLEKSRLLSDRFSAERPKGSFSTLEIQRTEQGDSAMYLCASSPPGGSAYNEQFFGPGTRLTVL.

The chain is built from TRBV4-1 and TRBJ2-2, with D perhaps TRBD2 (6 bases). Trimming left V 3 bases short and J 3 bases short, with 8 bases between. This CDR3 spans 14 amino acids. Germline-derived CDR1 and CDR2 are MGHRA and YSYEKL. This chain's CDR3 is CASSQGGDTGELFF. CDR3 nucleotide sequence: TGCGCCAGCAGCCAGGGCGGGGACACCGGGGAGCTGTTTTTT.

The chain has TRBV19 and TRBJ2-5; D call uncertain. Germline V gene data show CDR1 as LNHDA and CDR2 as SQIVND (reference sequence). Trimming shortened V by 3 bases and J by 0 bases, and 11 bases separated the two germline ends. This CDR3 region has 15 residues. CDR3 residues: CASSIVPGYQETQYF. CDR3 coding DNA: TGTGCCAGTAGTATCGTCCCAGGATACCAAGAGACCCAGTACTTC.

V usage is TRBV30 and J usage is TRBJ2-7; no clear D. Trimming stripped 8 bases from V and 2 bases from J, with 19 bases between. Germline V CDR1 and CDR2: GTSNPN, SVGIG (reference sequence). The CDR3 sequence is 14 residues long. CDR3 DNA: TGTGCCGGCCGGGCTACGATTCCCCCCTACGAGCAGTACTTC. Protein: CAGRATIPPYEQYF.

The chain joins TRBV4-2 to TRBJ2-7; 9 positions match TRBD2. Germline CDR1 is LGHNA and CDR2 is YNFKEQ. Trimming took 1 base from V and 2 from J; bases not matched to a gene: 6. The CDR3 runs to 16 residues. CDR3: CASSQVRTSVTYEQYF. The CDR3 DNA reads as TGTGCCAGCAGCCAAGTCAGGACTAGCGTTACCTACGAGCAGTACTTC.

The chain employs TRBV9 and TRBJ2-7; 8 nucleotides match TRBD2. The V gene end was trimmed by 4 bases and the J gene end by 5 bases; junction bases not matched to a gene: 5. The CDR3 loop spans 13 amino acids. Germline V gene data show CDR1 as SGDLS and CDR2 as YYNGEE. CDR3 in DNA: TGTGCCAGCAGCATTAGCGGGAAGGACGAGCAGTACTTC. This encodes CASSISGKDEQYF.

This rearrangement joins TRBV5-6 to TRBJ1-1; D might be TRBD1 (5 bases). The CDR3 contains 12 residues. Between the trimmed V and J ends, which lost 4 bases and 5 bases, there was a span of 9 bases. Germline lookup yields CDR1 SGHDT and CDR2 YYEEEE. CDR3 in amino acids: CASSPWGTEAFF. CDR3 bases: TGTGCCAGCAGCCCCTGGGGGACTGAAGCTTTCTTT. Filled out from reference TRBV5-6 and TRBJ1-1, the complete variable domain reads DAGVTQSPTHLIKTRGQQVTLRCSPKSGHDTVSWYQQALGQGPQFIFQYYEEEERQRGNFPDRFSGHQFPNYSSELNVNALLLGDSALYLCASSPWGTEAFFGQGTRLTVV.